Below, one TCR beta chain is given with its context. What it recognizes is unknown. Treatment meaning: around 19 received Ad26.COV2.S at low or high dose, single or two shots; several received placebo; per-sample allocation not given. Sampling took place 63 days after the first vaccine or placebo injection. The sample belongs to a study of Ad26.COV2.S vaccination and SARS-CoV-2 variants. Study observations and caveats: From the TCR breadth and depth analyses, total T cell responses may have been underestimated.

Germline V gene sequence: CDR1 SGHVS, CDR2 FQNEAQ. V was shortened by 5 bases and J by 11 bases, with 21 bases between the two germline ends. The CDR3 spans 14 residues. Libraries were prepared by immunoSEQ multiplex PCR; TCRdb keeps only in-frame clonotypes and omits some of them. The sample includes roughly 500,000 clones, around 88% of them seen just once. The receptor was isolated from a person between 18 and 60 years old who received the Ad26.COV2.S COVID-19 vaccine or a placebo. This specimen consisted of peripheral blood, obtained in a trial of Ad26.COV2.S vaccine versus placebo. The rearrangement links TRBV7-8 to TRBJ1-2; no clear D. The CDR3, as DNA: TGTGCCAGCAGCCCTAGTTATCCCGTTAGCAGATACACCTTC. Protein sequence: CASSPSYPVSRYTF.